The present T cell receptor beta chain was sequenced within a study of T cells after yellow fever vaccination. Study context: Fractions with few cells were prepared using SMART-Seq v4 Ultra Low Input.

Overall study findings and caveats: High-abundance clonotypes from the bulk population could contaminate FACS-sorted repertoires. Subsequent to the booster, the majority of primary-vaccination clones reappeared (under 98% CD4, around 90% CD8).

A 5'RACE template-switching step, the method used to make TCR cDNA, added a universal primer site and UMIs. From the 5' RACE reads, TCRdb called clonotypes with MiXCR, one entry per CDR3 protein. Among about 130,000 distinct CDR3 sequences listed, about 8.8% were seen once. This CDR3 is built from 14 residues. With 7 bases removed from V and 6 bases from J, the gap between germline ends came to 16 bases. With respect to this clonotype: Its antigen is unknown.

This TCR was recovered from a man aged 18 to 30 who received the YFV17D yellow fever vaccine. The sample here was CD8+ T cells sorted from PBMCs, taken on the day of the yellow fever booster vaccination. This chain joins TRBV12-3 or TRBV12-4 and TRBJ2-4; a possible D gene is TRBD1 (6 bases). DNA for the CDR3: TGTGCCAGCACCCGCAGGGGTAGCGCAAACATTCAGTACTTC. The encoded protein is CASTRRGSANIQYF.